These 20 T cell receptor beta chains share one sample of origin, sequenced in a study of blood T cell repertoires in COVID-19 (dated by TCRdb to the early 2020s). The library was prepared using the immunoSEQ multiplex PCR assay. TCRdb re-hosts the immuneACCESS table, in-frame sequences only. Its copies lack some clones; in the studies checked, an unresolved V gene accounts for under half of them, and the cause for the rest is not known. A total of about 380,000 clones appear in this sample, around 91% of them only once. About 7% of the sample lies in the top ten. The specimen was peripheral blood. All receptors derive from a man younger than 30 with active or convalescent COVID-19.

The CDR3 nucleotides are TGTGCCAGCAGCGTCGGACAGGGTCCATACGATCAGCCCCAGCATTTT. Translating gives CASSVGQGPYDQPQHF. V gene TRBV28 combines with J gene TRBJ1-5, with 8 bases that match TRBD1. V lost 6 bases to trimming and J lost 5 bases; unmatched junction nucleotides: 12. CDR3 length: 16 amino acids. Germline V gene sequence: CDR1 MDHEN, CDR2 SYDVKM. The complete variable domain, with remaining parts taken from reference TRBV28 and TRBJ1-5, reads DVKVTQSSRYLVKRTGEKVFLECVQDMDHENMFWYRQDPGLGLRLIYFSYDVKMKEKGDIPEGYSVSREKKERFSLILESASTNQTSMYLCASSVGQGPYDQPQHFGDGTRLSIL.

The CDR3 protein is CATSDVGGYTDTQYF. In nucleotides, the CDR3 is TGTGCCACCAGTGATGTAGGCGGGTACACAGATACGCAGTATTTT. J is TRBJ2-3 and V is TRBV24-1; D may be TRBD2 (5 bases). V was pared by 3 bases and J by 2 bases, with 11 bases between. CDR1 and CDR2 (germline): KGHDR, SFDVKD. The CDR3 spans 15 residues.

CDR3 residues: CSARGRAETQYF. The CDR3 DNA reads as TGCAGCGCCCGGGGGAGGGCGGAGACCCAGTACTTC. The gene calls are TRBV29-1 and TRBJ2-5; 7 bases are a match to TRBD2. Germline CDR1 SQVTM, CDR2 ANQGSEA. The CDR3 sequence is 12 residues long. J lost 5 bases, V lost 7 bases, and 7 bases had no gene match.

The rearrangement joins TRBV27 to TRBJ1-1; 7 positions agree with TRBD1. V lost 2 bases, J lost 5 bases, and 11 bases stayed unmatched. Germline CDR1 and CDR2: MNHEY and SMNVEV (reference sequence). CDR3 length equals 16 residues. Here the CDR3 reads CASSLRAGGRETEAFF. As DNA, the CDR3 is TGTGCCAGCAGTTTAAGGGCAGGGGGTAGAGAAACTGAAGCTTTCTTT.

The CDR3 is CASSSSTGTGPSYEQYF. CDR3 sequence (DNA): TGTGCCAGCAGCAGCAGTACCGGGACAGGGCCCTCCTACGAGCAGTACTTC. V gene TRBV7-9 combines with J gene TRBJ2-7; 9 bases map to TRBD1. V was clipped by 5 bases and J by 0 bases; unmatched bases: 11. CDR1 SEHNR and CDR2 FQNEAQ come from the germline V gene (reference sequence). The CDR3 is 17 amino acids.

The chain carries TRBV3-1 (or the pseudogene TRBV3-2) and TRBJ1-2; no reliable D call. Germline CDR1 and CDR2: LGHDT and YNNKEL (reference sequence). The CDR3 consists of 11 residues. Deletions cut 2 bases from V and 8 bases from J, with 6 bases between. The CDR3 loop is CASSQNRGYTF. The CDR3 DNA reads as TGTGCCAGCAGCCAAAATCGGGGCTACACCTTC.

This chain uses TRBV7-2 with TRBJ2-3; D is unresolved. V was pared by 1 base and J by 10 bases, with 15 bases between. The CDR3 runs to 14 residues. CDR1 is SGHTA, CDR2 FQGNSA, per germline. The CDR3 coding sequence is TGTGCCAGCAGCTTAGACGAGATCAGGATCGCGCAGTATTTT. It yields the protein CASSLDEIRIAQYF. The whole variable domain, remainder taken from reference TRBV7-2 and TRBJ2-3, is GAGVSQSPSNKVTEKGKDVELRCDPISGHTALYWYRQSLGQGLEFLIYFQGNSAPDKSGLPSDRFSAERTGGSVSTLTIQRTQQEDSAVYLCASSLDEIRIAQYFGPGTRLTVL.

The J gene is TRBJ1-2, the V gene TRBV12-3 or TRBV12-4; the D is unclear. The CDR3 is 13 residues long. Trimming pared 3 bases from V and 1 base from J, leaving 6 bases between. The CDR3 here is CASSFQVNYGYTF. The CDR3 DNA sequence: TGTGCCAGCAGTTTCCAGGTTAACTATGGCTACACCTTC.

The chain joins TRBV6-6 to TRBJ1-1; D ambiguous. Germline V gene lookup returns CDR1 MNHNY and CDR2 SVGAGI (reference sequence). Trimming pared 6 bases from V and 0 bases from J, leaving 14 bases between. The CDR3 is 15 residues long. The CDR3 DNA is TGTGCCAGCAGCTACCCAAAAAACATGAACACTGAAGCTTTCTTT. Amino acid sequence: CASSYPKNMNTEAFF.

This clone was seen a single time. The J gene is TRBJ2-6, the V gene TRBV6-5, with TRBD2 as a possible D gene (6 bases). The V end was cut by 6 bases, the J end by 0 bases, with 9 bases between. This CDR3 is built from 15 residues. Per germline, CDR1 MNHEY and CDR2 SVGAGI. CDR3 in amino acids: CASRIGGSGANVLTF. CDR3 in DNA: TGTGCCAGCAGGATCGGGGGCTCTGGGGCCAACGTCCTGACTTTC.

The chain has TRBV10-3 and TRBJ1-4; maybe TRBD1 (6 bases). CDR1 ENHRY and CDR2 SYGVKD come from the germline V gene. V lost 6 bases and J 4 bases, leaving 15 bases between the germline ends. The CDR3 sequence is 15 residues long. As DNA, the CDR3 is TGTGCCATCAGAAACCGGGACAATGATAATGAAAAACTGTTTTTT. Amino acid sequence: CAIRNRDNDNEKLFF.

As to this clone: This same CDR3 is encoded by further DNA sequences in the sample. This chain links TRBV5-6 with TRBJ2-1; TRBD1 matches 10 bases. The CDR3 contains 15 residues. Germline V CDR1 and CDR2: SGHDT, YYEEEE. V gave up 5 bases and J gave up 4 bases; unmatched junction bases: 6. This CDR3 is CASSFGTGAYNEQFF. The CDR3 coding sequence is TGTGCCAGCAGTTTTGGGACAGGGGCGTACAATGAGCAGTTCTTC.

The chain couples TRBV30 to TRBJ2-5; weak D call: TRBD1 (5 bases). V was clipped by 4 bases and J by 4 bases, with 13 bases between them. The CDR3 runs 13 residues. Germline-derived CDR1 and CDR2 are GTSNPN and SVGIG (reference sequence). Here the CDR3 DNA reads TGTGCCTGGAACCAGGACATCCGAGAGACCCAGTACTTC. Its translation: CAWNQDIRETQYF.

The V call is TRBV12-3 or TRBV12-4, the J call TRBJ1-2, with TRBD1 matching over 8 bases. This CDR3 has 13 residues. V lost 2 bases, J lost 8 bases, and 4 bases stayed unmatched. CDR3 in amino acids: CASSLRTGIGYTF. CDR3 nucleotides: TGTGCCAGCAGTTTAAGGACAGGGATCGGCTACACCTTC.

This chain connects TRBV7-2 to TRBJ2-5; 8 nucleotides match TRBD1. Germline trimming cut 4 bases from V and 2 bases from J; bases unmatched to any gene: 12. Germline V lookup: CDR1 SGHTA, CDR2 FQGNSA. This CDR3 region has 17 residues. The CDR3 loop is CASSSGTGVGVQETQYF. In nucleotides, the CDR3 is TGTGCCAGCAGCTCCGGGACAGGCGTTGGGGTACAAGAGACCCAGTACTTC.

V is TRBV5-1 and J is TRBJ2-3, with unresolved D. Germline assignment: CDR1 SGHRS and CDR2 YFSETQ. CDR3 length: 14 amino acids. V lost 3 bases and J lost 4, with 12 bases in between. The CDR3 sequence is CASSSREVSDTQYF. The CDR3 region has the DNA TGCGCCAGCAGCTCCCGAGAGGTCTCAGATACGCAGTATTTT.

The chain recombines TRBV7-8 with TRBJ2-7; 10 nucleotides match TRBD1. There are 12 residues in the CDR3. V lost 8 bases to trimming and J lost 2 bases; unmatched junction nucleotides: 0. The V gene's germline CDR1 is SGHVS and CDR2 FQNEAQ. The chain's CDR3 is CASGTGAYEQYF. The DNA of the CDR3 is TGTGCCAGCGGGACAGGGGCCTACGAGCAGTACTTC.

The chain employs TRBV18 and TRBJ2-7; 8 bases are a match to TRBD1. With 3 bases clipped from V and 3 bases from J, the junction kept 13 bases outside the gene matches. In germline, CDR1 is KGHSH, CDR2 LQKENI. This CDR3 region has 17 residues. The CDR3 is CASSPSFITTGGYEQYF. The CDR3 nucleotides are TGTGCCAGCTCACCTTCCTTCATAACTACAGGGGGCTACGAGCAGTACTTC.

V and J are TRBV4-3 and TRBJ2-1; a possible D gene is TRBD2 (5 bases). Trimming took 0 bases from V and 5 from J, leaving 17 bases between them. CDR1 is LGHNA, CDR2 YSLEER, per germline. There are 17 residues in the CDR3. The CDR3 nucleotides read TGCGCCAGCAGCCAAGATATGGTGGGAGTAAGGGACAATGAGCAGTTCTTC. Its translation: CASSQDMVGVRDNEQFF.

The gene calls are TRBV5-1 and TRBJ1-5, with 9 bases that match TRBD1. V shed 4 bases, J shed 3 bases, and the junction held 5 bases outside the gene matches. The CDR3 is 15 residues long. CDR1 and CDR2 (germline): SGHRS, YFSETQ. The chain's CDR3 is CASSLRTGDNQPQHF. CDR3 sequence (DNA): TGCGCCAGCAGCCTGAGGACAGGGGACAATCAGCCCCAGCATTTT. The whole variable domain, filled in from reference TRBV5-1 and TRBJ1-5, reads KAGVTQTPRYLIKTRGQQVTLSCSPISGHRSVSWYQQTPGQGLQFLFEYFSETQRNKGNFPGRFSGRQFSNSRSEMNVSTLELGDSALYLCASSLRTGDNQPQHFGDGTRLSIL.